What follows are 26 T cell receptor beta chains derived from one specimen sequenced in a study of neurological immune-mediated disorders. MiXCR was run by TCRdb on the 5' RACE reads, yielding one entry per CDR3 protein. The table shows 49,000 or so distinct CDR3 sequences, with approximately 15% occurring only once. What was sequenced was PBMCs. The origin of the receptors is a man between 60 and 70 years old in good health.

In its sample, this clonotype was seen many times. V gene TRBV20-1 combines with J gene TRBJ2-1; 8 nucleotides agree with TRBD2. Germline V gene data show CDR1 as DFQATT and CDR2 as SNEGSKA (reference sequence). The junction had 4 bases not matched to a gene; V was cut back by 6 bases and J by 0 bases. The CDR3 loop spans 14 amino acids. The CDR3 DNA reads as TGCAGTGCAAAGACTAGCGACTCCTACAATGAGCAGTTCTTC. It encodes CSAKTSDSYNEQFF.

A few counts support this clonotype. The J gene is TRBJ2-7, the V gene TRBV7-2; 7 bases agree with TRBD2. V gave up 2 bases and J gave up 6 bases; unmatched junction bases: 13. The CDR3 length is 16 residues. CDR1 and CDR2 from the germline V gene are SGHTA and FQGNSA. CDR3 loop: CASSLFVAGVRGEQYF. CDR3 bases: TGTGCCAGCAGCTTATTTGTCGCGGGAGTAAGAGGCGAGCAGTACTTC.

This clonotype was counted many times. The gene calls are TRBV11-2 and TRBJ2-2, with D perhaps matching TRBD1 or TRBD2 (6 bases each). The germline CDR1 and CDR2 sequences are SGHAT and FQNNGV. V lost 2 bases to trimming and J lost 7 bases, with 17 bases between them. The CDR3 has 16 amino acids. The CDR3 here is CASSLNPGGDIGELFF. Here the CDR3 DNA reads TGTGCCAGCAGCTTAAATCCCGGGGGCGATATCGGGGAGCTGTTTTTT.

Remarks on this clonotype: The junction shows a germline mismatch at one end, possibly a read error. This chain links TRBV10-3 with TRBJ1-2; no reliable D call. Germline CDR1 and CDR2: ENHRY and SYGVKD. CDR3 length: 13 residues. The CDR3 protein is CVISDPDNYGYTF. The DNA of the CDR3 is TGTGTCATCAGTGACCCGGATAACTATGGCTACACCTTC.

This clonotype occurred many times. The chain carries TRBV2 and TRBJ2-1; D gene uncertain. Trimming cost V 2 bases and J 8 bases, with 7 bases left between them. The CDR3 has 12 amino acids. The germline gives CDR1 SNHLY, CDR2 FYNNEI. The CDR3, as DNA: TGTGCCAGCAGTGAAAGTGGCGATGAGCAGTTCTTC. Residues: CASSESGDEQFF.

This clonotype was counted ten times or more. The chain joins TRBV20-1 to TRBJ2-1, with 9 bases fitting TRBD2. V shed 0 bases and J 7 bases; nucleotides not matched to a gene: 1. Per germline, CDR1 DFQATT and CDR2 SNEGSKA (reference sequence). The length of the CDR3 is 13 residues. The CDR3 protein is CSARELAGNEQFF. CDR3 nucleotides: TGCAGTGCTAGAGAACTAGCGGGTAATGAGCAGTTCTTC.

In its sample, this clonotype was seen many times. The chain uses TRBV5-1 and TRBJ2-2; TRBD2 matches at 9 bases. The CDR3 covers 14 residues. The germline V gene has CDR1 SGHRS and CDR2 YFSETQ. V dropped 5 bases and J dropped 6; count of bases not matched to a gene: 5. The CDR3 DNA sequence: TGCGCCAGCAGGAGGCTAGCGGGGTCCGGGGAGCTGTTTTTT. Protein: CASRRLAGSGELFF.

This clonotype was seen many times. The V and J genes are TRBV5-1 and TRBJ2-1, with TRBD2 identical over 8 bases. CDR3 size: 16 residues. Germline CDR1 reads SGHRS; CDR2 reads YFSETQ. After removal of 2 bases from V and 4 bases from J, the junction contained 8 bases not matched to a gene. CDR3 sequence (DNA): TGCGCCAGCAGCTTAACCGCGGGAGGTTTGTACAATGAGCAGTTCTTC. Protein sequence: CASSLTAGGLYNEQFF.

This rearrangement joins TRBV20-1 to TRBJ1-3; tentatively, D is TRBD1 (6 bases). The germline V gene encodes CDR1 DFQATT and CDR2 SNEGSKA (reference sequence). With 6 bases removed from V and 3 bases from J, the gap between germline ends came to 12 bases. The length of the CDR3 is 13 residues. The CDR3 reads CSANREGGNTIYF. The CDR3 bases are TGCAGTGCCAACAGGGAGGGTGGAAACACCATATATTTT.

This clonotype was picked up many times. The chain carries TRBV28 and TRBJ2-7; 9 bases are shared with TRBD1. CDR1 is MDHEN and CDR2 is SYDVKM in the germline V gene. V shed 7 bases, J shed 7 bases, and the junction held 11 bases outside the gene matches. The CDR3 totals 14 residues. The chain's CDR3 is CASIRTGGLGEQYF. Here the CDR3 DNA reads TGTGCCAGCATACGAACAGGGGGCTTAGGAGAGCAGTACTTC.

The genes are TRBV7-6 and TRBJ2-2; 10 bases agree with TRBD1. The CDR3 consists of 15 residues. The germline V gene has CDR1 SGHVS and CDR2 FNYEAQ. The V gene end was trimmed by 3 bases and the J gene end by 3 bases; junction bases not matched to a gene: 1. The CDR3 is CASSLGQGYTGELFF. The CDR3 DNA is TGTGCCAGCAGCTTGGGACAGGGGTACACCGGGGAGCTGTTTTTT.

The sample holds many counts of this clonotype. The J gene is TRBJ1-2, the V gene TRBV7-3; the match to TRBD1 covers 8 bases. Germline CDR1 SGHTA, CDR2 FQGTGA. V lost 4 bases, J lost 14 bases, and 9 bases stayed unmatched. CDR3 size: 12 residues. In DNA form, the CDR3 reads TGTGCCAGCAGCTCGGAGGACAGGGCACCGACCTTC. Residues: CASSSEDRAPTF.

In its sample, this clonotype was seen many times. The CDR3 protein is CASSHRGAGDTGELFF. The CDR3 coding sequence is TGTGCCAGCAGTCACAGGGGGGCGGGGGACACCGGGGAGCTGTTTTTT. V and J are TRBV6-6 and TRBJ2-2; perhaps TRBD1 as D (8 bases). Germline V gene data show CDR1 as MNHNY and CDR2 as SVGAGI (reference sequence). There are 16 residues in the CDR3. Trimming left V 5 bases short and J 3 bases short, with 16 bases between.

The chain couples TRBV7-9 to TRBJ2-7; tentatively, D is TRBD1 (6 bases). Germline V gene data show CDR1 as SEHNR and CDR2 as FQNEAQ (reference sequence). CDR3 length: 17 amino acids. V was cut by 3 bases and J by 4 bases, with 22 bases left in between. CDR3 amino acids: CASSLVPGRGGPYEQYF. DNA for the CDR3: TGTGCCAGCAGCTTGGTTCCTGGCCGAGGGGGACCTTACGAGCAGTACTTC.

This clonotype turned up a few times. J is TRBJ1-3 and V is TRBV5-8; no reliable D call. The CDR3 has 14 amino acids. Trimming cost V 4 bases and J 6 bases, with 14 bases left between them. Germline V gives CDR1 SGHTS, CDR2 YDEGEE. Written as DNA, the CDR3 is TGTGCCAGCAGCCCCCGGGTCGTTAAAAACACCATATATTTT. This translates into CASSPRVVKNTIYF.

At least ten counts were recorded for this clonotype. V and J are TRBV5-6 and TRBJ2-1; 9 bases align to TRBD2. This CDR3 spans 15 amino acids. Trimming cost V 3 bases and J 0 bases; bases outside gene matches: 1. Germline values: CDR1 SGHDT, CDR2 YYEEEE. The CDR3 loop is CASSSSGTSYNEQFF. CDR3 nucleotide sequence: TGTGCCAGCAGCTCTAGCGGGACCTCCTACAATGAGCAGTTCTTC. The complete variable domain, with remaining parts taken from reference TRBV5-6 and TRBJ2-1, reads DAGVTQSPTHLIKTRGQQVTLRCSPKSGHDTVSWYQQALGQGPQFIFQYYEEEERQRGNFPDRFSGHQFPNYSSELNVNALLLGDSALYLCASSSSGTSYNEQFFGPGTRLTVL.

Many counts were recorded for this clonotype. CDR3 sequence: CASSSVAREGNEQFF. The CDR3, as DNA: TGTGCCAGCAGCTCGGTCGCCAGGGAGGGCAATGAGCAGTTCTTC. V is TRBV5-6 and J is TRBJ2-1; 7 bases are a match to TRBD2. The germline V gene has CDR1 SGHDT and CDR2 YYEEEE. This CDR3 comprises 15 residues. With V trimmed by 3 bases and J by 6 bases, 9 bases remained unmatched. The complete variable domain, with remaining parts taken from reference TRBV5-6 and TRBJ2-1, reads DAGVTQSPTHLIKTRGQQVTLRCSPKSGHDTVSWYQQALGQGPQFIFQYYEEEERQRGNFPDRFSGHQFPNYSSELNVNALLLGDSALYLCASSSVAREGNEQFFGPGTRLTVL.

In this sample, this clonotype turned up many times. The rearrangement uses TRBV9 and TRBJ1-5; D may be TRBD1 (6 bases). Trimming took 3 bases from V and 7 from J, leaving 14 bases between them. Germline V gives CDR1 SGDLS, CDR2 YYNGEE. This CDR3 is 14 amino acids long. CDR3 in amino acids: CASSAGRGRQPQHF. CDR3 DNA: TGTGCCAGCAGCGCGGGACGGGGGCGACAGCCCCAGCATTTT.

Ten or more counts support this clonotype. The V and J genes are TRBV27 and TRBJ2-7, with D unclear. This CDR3 is built from 14 residues. V was clipped by 6 bases and J by 6 bases, with 18 bases between them. Germline CDR1 and CDR2: MNHEY and SMNVEV (reference sequence). For the CDR3, the DNA is TGTGCCAGCAGAAGAGGTATTTCCGTCTCCGAGCAGTACTTC. It specifies CASRRGISVSEQYF.

Ten or more counts support this clonotype. The chain carries TRBV5-1 and TRBJ1-5; 7 nucleotides match TRBD1. With 4 bases clipped from V and 3 bases from J, the junction kept 16 bases outside the gene matches. The CDR3 runs to 18 residues. CDR1 is SGHRS and CDR2 is YFSETQ in the germline V gene. The CDR3 DNA reads as TGCGCCAGCAGCCGCACCCCTTCAACAGGGGCTTCCAATCAGCCCCAGCATTTT. Translated: CASSRTPSTGASNQPQHF.

This clonotype was seen at least ten times. V and J are TRBV27 and TRBJ2-7; 7 bases align to TRBD1. This CDR3 region has 12 residues. Per germline, CDR1 MNHEY and CDR2 SMNVEV (reference sequence). V dropped 3 bases and J dropped 7; count of bases not matched to a gene: 3. CDR3 protein: CASSFRGREQYF. As DNA, the CDR3 is TGTGCCAGCAGTTTTAGGGGGCGAGAGCAGTACTTC.

This clonotype was seen many times. The chain joins TRBV27 to TRBJ2-7; D might be TRBD1 (5 bases). Germline V gives CDR1 MNHEY, CDR2 SMNVEV (reference sequence). V was shortened by 0 bases and J by 2 bases, with 11 bases between the two germline ends. CDR3 length: 15 residues. The CDR3 DNA reads as TGTGCCAGCAGTTTATCGGTAGGGGTGACCTACGAGCAGTACTTC. It codes for CASSLSVGVTYEQYF.

The sample holds many counts of this clonotype. The genes are TRBV2 and TRBJ2-1, with 9 bases identical to TRBD1. Germline values: CDR1 SNHLY, CDR2 FYNNEI. The CDR3 extends over 15 amino acids. V trimming: 5 bases; J trimming: 6 bases; junction bases outside the gene matches: 8. The CDR3: CASSSGTGPRNEQFF. In DNA form, the CDR3 reads TGTGCCAGCAGTTCCGGGACAGGGCCCCGCAATGAGCAGTTCTTC.

This clonotype was counted at least ten times. J is TRBJ1-2 and V is TRBV5-1, with no clear D. CDR3 length equals 14 residues. V was cut by 0 bases and J by 2 bases, with 8 bases left in between. Germline V gives CDR1 SGHRS, CDR2 YFSETQ. The CDR3: CASSLGMGNYGYTF. CDR3 coding DNA: TGCGCCAGCAGCTTGGGCATGGGCAACTATGGCTACACCTTC.

The chain joins TRBV14 to TRBJ2-3; D uncertain. The CDR3 totals 14 residues. Per the germline V gene, CDR1 is SGHDN and CDR2 is FVKESK. The ends were cut back, 6 bases at V and 3 bases at J, with 13 bases in the middle. The CDR3 spells CASSPPRMTDTQYF. In nucleotides, the CDR3 is TGTGCCAGCAGTCCACCCAGAATGACAGATACGCAGTATTTT.

The chain recombines TRBV10-3 with TRBJ2-5; TRBD2 is a possible D gene (5 bases). V gave up 7 bases and J gave up 4 bases, with 13 bases separating them. CDR1 and CDR2 (germline): ENHRY, SYGVKD. The CDR3 spans 13 residues. In nucleotides, the CDR3 is TGTGCCATCATGGGGAGTGTGGGAGAGACCCAGTACTTC. Translated, it gives CAIMGSVGETQYF.